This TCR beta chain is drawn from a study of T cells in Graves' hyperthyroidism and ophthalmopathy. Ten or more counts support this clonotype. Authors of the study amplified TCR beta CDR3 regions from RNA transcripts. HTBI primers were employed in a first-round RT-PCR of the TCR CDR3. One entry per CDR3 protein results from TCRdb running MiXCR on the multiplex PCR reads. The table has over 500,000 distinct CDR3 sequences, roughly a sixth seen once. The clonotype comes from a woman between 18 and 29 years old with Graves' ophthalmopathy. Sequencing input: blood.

The chain's CDR3 is CASSPYRGHNEQFF. The CDR3, as DNA: TGTGCCAGCAGTCCCTACAGGGGGCACAATGAGCAGTTCTTC. V and J are TRBV28 and TRBJ2-1; 9 bases map to TRBD1. Unmatched junction bases numbered 4, after V lost 5 bases and J lost 5 bases. This CDR3 is 14 amino acids long. The V gene's germline CDR1 is MDHEN and CDR2 SYDVKM.